This T cell receptor (beta chain) was observed in a study of blood T cell repertoires in COVID-19 (dated by TCRdb to the early 2020s). At the level of the whole study: The collaborator samples originated in the United States, Italy and Spain and spanned the acute and convalescent phases of COVID-19. The material from the prospective study consisted of cDNA or gDNA derived from T cells, B-cell-depleted T cells, or PBMCs. Subjects who had been exposed to COVID-19, were actively infected with it, or had recovered from it provided the deeply sampled blood TCRbeta repertoires that made up the dataset. The repertoires were made available in a free public database intended to serve as a resource for research on the immune response to SARS-CoV-2. The samples were drawn from two sources: the first 160 participants of the ongoing ImmuneRACE study, and over 950 subjects contributed by 6 global collaborators. Nearly every sample came with metadata listing a de-identified subject ID, COVID-19 status, age in years and sex. Where available, HLA class I and class II types were obtained from metadata supplied by the sample provider rather than from assay-based typing.

Another Seattle source contributed samples from volunteer blood donors who had recovered from COVID-19. Whole blood was collected in K2EDTA tubes by collaborating institutions according to the institutions' own protocols. For TCRbeta analysis, collaborators shipped samples in one of three forms: frozen whole blood, isolated PBMCs, or DNA extracted from either of those sample types. Concerning this clone itself: Its target antigen remains unknown. No base quality values were provided; no much bigger clone lies one nucleotide off.

TCRbeta CDR3 regions were amplified from genomic DNA by means of the immunoSEQ Assay, a bias-controlled multiplex PCR. As for the authors' bioinformatics: Within the assay, amplification of reference gene primers was used to estimate how many nucleated cells each sample contained. To quantify the absolute abundance of each unique TCRbeta CDR3 rearrangement, sequence reads were collapsed and filtered. For each sample, productive Simpson clonality was calculated by taking the square root of Simpson's diversity index across productive rearrangements. The table was pulled from immuneACCESS by TCRdb, which kept in-frame rearrangements only. Such tables lose some clones; where checked, under half of the loss comes from unresolved V genes, and the rest has no known cause. That table is the source of V, J and clone size, and D and trimming were worked out from the DNA. The sample yields 200,000 to 250,000 clones; roughly 88% were counted once. The biggest ten clones account for around 2.2% of the sample.

The investigation overall reported the following: The amount of clinical and demographic metadata varied by source and participant and was provided uncurated.

Measured from the cysteine to the phenylalanine, the CDR3 is 15 residues long. Only CDR3 DNA remains: 45 bases, in frame from the first base. Compared with germline, V lacks 0 bases and J lacks 3 bases; bases without a gene match: 5. The CDR1 and CDR2 encoded by the germline V gene are SGHRS and YFSETQ. This TCR was sampled from a man younger than 45 who had recovered from COVID-19. Sequencing was carried out using peripheral blood. Rearrangement joined TRBV5-1 to TRBJ2-7; 8 bases in between match TRBD2. The nucleotide sequence is given as TGCGCCAGCAGCTTGGGGCTAGCGGGCTACTACGAGCAGTACTTC. Translated, it reads CASSLGLAGYYEQYF.